What follows are 11 T cell receptor beta chains derived from one specimen sequenced in a study of OX40 agonist ivuxolimab in advanced cancers. This table comes from immunoSEQ multiplex PCR, and its TCRdb copy is limited to in-frame clones, with some not included. The table lists tens of thousands of clones, roughly 80% of them singletons, with approximately 1.6% in the top ten. Material: CD4+ or CD8+ T cells sorted from blood, obtained in a trial of the OX40 agonist ivuxolimab. These receptors were obtained from an adult with an advanced solid tumor such as melanoma, head and neck, liver or kidney cancer.

A word on this clone: Other nucleotide sequences in the sample specify the same CDR3. The rearrangement links TRBV7-9 to TRBJ2-7; no reliable D call. Trimming removed 5 bases at V and 6 bases at J, with 8 bases between. The CDR3 has 11 residues. CDR1 and CDR2 (germline): SEHNR, FQNEAQ (reference sequence). This CDR3 is CASSDVTEQYF. CDR3 DNA sequence: TGTGCCAGCAGCGACGTTACCGAGCAGTACTTC. The full variable domain, completed using reference TRBV7-9 and TRBJ2-7, is DTGVSQNPRHKITKRGQNVTFRCDPISEHNRLYWYRQTLGQGPEFLTYFQNEAQLEKSRLLSDRFSAERPKGSFSTLEIQRTEQGDSAMYLCASSDVTEQYFGPGTRLTVT.

The chain carries TRBV6-5 and TRBJ2-1; no clear D. The CDR3 totals 13 residues. Germline V lookup: CDR1 MNHEY, CDR2 SVGAGI. Trimming took off 6 bases at V and 5 bases at J, with 11 bases between the two ends. Written as DNA, the CDR3 is TGTGCCAGCAGCCCCCGCCTAAACAATGAGCAGTTCTTC. This gives the protein CASSPRLNNEQFF.

This chain joins TRBV4-1 and TRBJ1-1; D gene unclear. This CDR3 region has 14 residues. Germline V gene lookup returns CDR1 MGHRA and CDR2 YSYEKL. Trimming took 2 bases from V and 4 from J, leaving 11 bases between them. CDR3 DNA sequence: TGCGCCAGCAGCCAACTATTCGGGGTCACTGAAGCTTTCTTT. Translated: CASSQLFGVTEAFF.

V gene TRBV7-9 combines with J gene TRBJ2-1; 13 nucleotides line up with TRBD2. Germline V gene lookup returns CDR1 SEHNR and CDR2 FQNEAQ (reference sequence). Losses at the gene ends were 6 bases for V and 9 bases for J; bases not matched to a gene: 17. This CDR3 spans 18 amino acids. The CDR3 DNA reads TGTGCCAGCAGGGACTCGGTAACTAGCGGGAGGGTCTGGGTTGAGCAGTTCTTC. It codes for CASRDSVTSGRVWVEQFF.

J is TRBJ2-2 and V is TRBV6-1; 10 nucleotides align to TRBD1. This CDR3 spans 15 amino acids. The germline V gene has CDR1 MNHNS and CDR2 SASEGT. V lost 6 bases and J lost 8; bases outside the gene matches: 9. Here the CDR3 DNA reads TGTGCCAGCAGCAGGACAGGGGGAAAGAGGGGGGAGCTGTTTTTT. Its protein product is CASSRTGGKRGELFF.

This chain joins TRBV9 and TRBJ2-5, with D possibly being TRBD1 (6 bases). This CDR3 region has 15 residues. The germline V and J ends were trimmed by 0 bases and 5 bases, with 14 bases remaining between them. Germline V gene lookup returns CDR1 SGDLS and CDR2 YYNGEE. The CDR3 loop is CASSVGEGVGETQYF. For the CDR3, the DNA is TGTGCCAGCAGCGTAGGTGAGGGGGTTGGGGAGACCCAGTACTTC.

The chain employs TRBV7-9 and TRBJ2-3; 11 bases map to TRBD2. This CDR3 region has 17 residues. Germline assignment: CDR1 SEHNR and CDR2 FQNEAQ (reference sequence). V trimming: 4 bases; J trimming: 8 bases; junction bases outside the gene matches: 14. CDR3 sequence (DNA): TGTGCCAGCAGCTGGGGTGGTGGGACTAGCGGAGGAGGTACGCAGTATTTT. Translation gives CASSWGGGTSGGGTQYF.

This clone was counted only a few times. V is TRBV4-2 and J is TRBJ2-7, with TRBD1 matching over 7 bases. V dropped 1 base and J dropped 3; count of bases not matched to a gene: 3. The CDR3 has 14 residues. Per the germline V gene, CDR1 is LGHNA and CDR2 is YNFKEQ. The CDR3 bases are TGTGCCAGCAGCCAAGGTCAGGGGGACTACGAGCAGTACTTC. It specifies CASSQGQGDYEQYF.

This clone is a singleton in its sample. This chain links TRBV6-6 with TRBJ1-2, with 8 bases that match TRBD1. V was clipped by 0 bases and J by 3 bases; unmatched bases: 3. The CDR3 has 15 amino acids. Germline CDR1 reads MNHNY; CDR2 reads SVGAGI (reference sequence). The CDR3 reads CASSYSTGGDYGYTF. CDR3 coding DNA: TGTGCCAGCAGTTACTCTACAGGGGGGGACTATGGCTACACCTTC.

This chain joins TRBV11-2 and TRBJ2-2; D tentatively reads TRBD1 or TRBD2 (6 bases each). Germline V lookup: CDR1 SGHAT, CDR2 FQNNGV. With 6 bases removed from V and 6 bases from J, the gap between germline ends came to 17 bases. This CDR3 contains 15 residues. The CDR3 protein is CASSFDGGPAGELFF. In DNA form, the CDR3 reads TGTGCCAGCAGTTTTGATGGGGGGCCAGCCGGGGAGCTGTTTTTT.

The chain carries TRBV19 and TRBJ1-4, with a tentative D call TRBD1 (6 bases). The CDR3 length is 13 residues. Trimming removed 3 bases at V and 5 bases at J, with 7 bases between. CDR1 LNHDA and CDR2 SQIVND come from the germline V gene (reference sequence). As DNA, the CDR3 is TGTGCCAGTAGTATCGGGGGCAATGAAAAACTGTTTTTT. Translation gives CASSIGGNEKLFF.